Listed here are 25 T cell receptor beta chains from one sample, sequenced in a study of graft-versus-host responses after intestinal transplantation. These TCRs are of unknown antigen specificity. Only in-frame clones appear in the TCRdb table, and some are missing; sequencing was by immunoSEQ multiplex PCR. Of about 90,000 clones in the sample, less than 95% were seen once. Sequences were derived from unstimulated CD4+ T cells sorted from spleen or lymph node cells, sampled before transplant. These TCRs come from a human donor who was the organ donor for an intestinal transplant.

The genes are TRBV7-2 and TRBJ1-3, with TRBD1 identical over 7 bases. The length of the CDR3 is 19 residues. The germline V gene encodes CDR1 SGHTA and CDR2 FQGNSA. Unmatched junction bases numbered 15, after V lost 2 bases and J lost 2 bases. The DNA for the CDR3 is TGTGCCAGCAGCTTAACTTTGTCTGGGACGGGACAGACTGGAAACACCATATATTTT. Translated: CASSLTLSGTGQTGNTIYF.

This clone was counted a few times. The V call is TRBV6-6, the J call TRBJ1-6; D gene ambiguous. This CDR3 has 11 amino acids. Trimming left V 6 bases short and J 5 bases short, with 2 bases between. Germline V gene lookup returns CDR1 MNHNY and CDR2 SVGAGI (reference sequence). CDR3 protein: CASSDNSPLHF. The CDR3 DNA reads TGTGCCAGCAGCGATAATTCACCCCTCCACTTT.

V usage is TRBV7-2 and J usage is TRBJ2-2, with D perhaps assigned TRBD1 or TRBD2 (5 bases each). This CDR3 region has 16 residues. Per the germline V gene, CDR1 is SGHTA and CDR2 is FQGNSA. V shed 2 bases and J shed 0 bases, with 10 bases lying between them. CDR3 sequence (DNA): TGTGCCAGCAGCTTAACCGGGACGGCGAACACCGGGGAGCTGTTTTTT. It is translated as CASSLTGTANTGELFF.

The rearrangement joins TRBV5-1 to TRBJ1-2; 7 positions match TRBD1. Germline V gene lookup returns CDR1 SGHRS and CDR2 YFSETQ. The CDR3 is 14 amino acids. J gave up 2 bases and V 4 bases, and 5 bases lay outside the gene matches. The CDR3 region has the DNA TGCGCCAGCAGCCCGGGGACAGCAAACTATGGCTACACCTTC. Translation gives CASSPGTANYGYTF.

This chain connects TRBV7-9 to TRBJ1-6; possibly TRBD1 for D (6 bases). The V end was cut by 2 bases, the J end by 5 bases, with 10 bases between. Germline V gene lookup returns CDR1 SEHNR and CDR2 FQNEAQ (reference sequence). CDR3 size: 15 residues. The CDR3 here is CASSLIRGNNSPLHF. The CDR3 nucleotides read TGTGCCAGCAGCTTAATAAGGGGGAATAATTCACCCCTCCACTTT.

This chain links TRBV14 with TRBJ1-2; the match to TRBD1 covers 7 bases. Germline V lookup: CDR1 SGHDN, CDR2 FVKESK. CDR3 size: 17 residues. Trimming cost V 3 bases and J 2 bases; bases outside gene matches: 12. CDR3 region: CASSQGPGTVTNYGYTF. The CDR3 region has the DNA TGTGCCAGCAGCCAGGGTCCCGGGACAGTTACCAACTATGGCTACACCTTC. The full variable domain, in which reference TRBV14 and TRBJ1-2 provide the parts outside the CDR3, is EAGVTQFPSHSVIEKGQTVTLRCDPISGHDNLYWYRRVMGKEIKFLLHFVKESKQDESGMPNNRFLAERTGGTYSTLKVQPAELEDSGVYFCASSQGPGTVTNYGYTFGSGTRLTVV.

This chain joins TRBV19 and TRBJ1-5, with 7 bases aligning to TRBD1. V trimming: 5 bases; J trimming: 1 base; junction bases outside the gene matches: 2. This CDR3 is 14 amino acids long. Germline assignment: CDR1 LNHDA and CDR2 SQIVND (reference sequence). CDR3 protein: CASSRRGSNQPQHF. The CDR3 DNA follows: TGTGCCAGTAGTCGCAGGGGGAGCAATCAGCCCCAGCATTTT.

The chain combines TRBV4-1 with TRBJ2-5, with a weak D call TRBD1 (6 bases). This CDR3 has 14 amino acids. The germline CDR1 and CDR2 sequences are MGHRA and YSYEKL. Trimming removed 3 bases at V and 7 bases at J, with 15 bases between. The CDR3 is CASSQLGQQRTQYF. The CDR3 DNA is TGCGCCAGCAGCCAGCTCGGACAGCAGAGGACCCAGTACTTC.

J is TRBJ2-5 and V is TRBV4-2; TRBD2 aligns across 7 bases. From germline, CDR1 is LGHNA and CDR2 YNFKEQ. The length of the CDR3 is 18 residues. V lost 2 bases, J lost 0 bases, and 12 bases stayed unmatched. The CDR3 sequence is CASSQRGGSPLYQETQYF. The CDR3 nucleotides read TGTGCCAGCAGCCAACGCGGGGGTTCTCCGCTGTACCAAGAGACCCAGTACTTC.

CDR3 sequence (DNA): TGTGCCAGCAGTACCTCCCGACAGGTTCTTATGAGGACCCAGTACTTC. This gives the protein CASSTSRQVLMRTQYF. The chain has TRBV27 and TRBJ2-5, with D possibly TRBD1 on 6 matching bases. V lost 5 bases and J 7 bases, leaving 23 bases between the germline ends. Germline CDR1 MNHEY, CDR2 SMNVEV (reference sequence). This CDR3 spans 16 amino acids.

CDR3 sequence: CSAWGNEQFF. The CDR3 DNA is TGCAGTGCGTGGGGCAATGAGCAGTTCTTC. V is TRBV20-1 and J is TRBJ2-1, with no clear D. V dropped 6 bases and J dropped 6 bases, with 6 bases sitting between them. The CDR3 covers 10 residues. Germline lookup yields CDR1 DFQATT and CDR2 SNEGSKA (reference sequence).

V and J are TRBV5-4 and TRBJ1-5; possible D gene TRBD1, 6 bases. The CDR3 is made up of 15 amino acids. Looked up from germline, CDR1 is SGHNT and CDR2 is YYREEE (reference sequence). The germline V and J ends were trimmed by 4 bases and 4 bases, with 15 bases remaining between them. Here the CDR3 DNA reads TGTGCCAGCAGCCGCATGGGGCAGGGGAATCAGCCCCAGCATTTT. Amino acid sequence: CASSRMGQGNQPQHF. Full variable domain (rest looked up from reference TRBV5-4 and TRBJ1-5): ETGVTQSPTHLIKTRGQQVTLRCSSQSGHNTVSWYQQALGQGPQFIFQYYREEENGRGNFPPRFSGLQFPNYSSELNVNALELDDSALYLCASSRMGQGNQPQHFGDGTRLSIL.

The V gene is TRBV6-5, the J gene TRBJ1-2; 7 bases match TRBD1. This CDR3 has 14 amino acids. After removal of 5 bases from V and 5 bases from J, the junction contained 8 bases not matched to a gene. Germline V CDR1 and CDR2: MNHEY, SVGAGI. The DNA of the CDR3 is TGTGCCAGCAGTCCGGGACAGTCCAGATATGGCTACACCTTC. It specifies CASSPGQSRYGYTF.

This chain uses TRBV6-5 with TRBJ2-3; the D gene is possibly TRBD1 (6 bases). Trimming shortened V by 5 bases and J by 3 bases, and 12 bases separated the two germline ends. Germline V CDR1 and CDR2: MNHEY, SVGAGI. The CDR3 runs 14 residues. The CDR3 sequence: CASSRGLWTDTQYF. The CDR3 coding sequence is TGTGCCAGCAGTAGGGGGTTATGGACAGATACGCAGTATTTT.

In DNA, the CDR3 is TGTGCCAGCAGTTTGCCGACCTCGGCAGGGTATGGCTACACCTTC. Protein sequence: CASSLPTSAGYGYTF. V gene TRBV28 combines with J gene TRBJ1-2; perhaps TRBD1 as D (5 bases). The CDR3 sequence is 15 residues long. Per germline, CDR1 MDHEN and CDR2 SYDVKM. The ends were cut back, 3 bases at V and 5 bases at J, with 16 bases in the middle.

The chain uses TRBV11-2 and TRBJ2-1, with 8 bases matching TRBD2. Trimming at V came to 5 bases and at J to 6 bases, leaving 9 bases not matched to a gene. There are 15 residues in the CDR3. Looked up from germline, CDR1 is SGHAT and CDR2 is FQNNGV. In DNA, the CDR3 is TGTGCCAGCAGCGGCACGCTAGCGGGCCTCAATGAGCAGTTCTTC. Encoded protein: CASSGTLAGLNEQFF.

The J gene is TRBJ2-3, the V gene TRBV5-4; D unresolved. With 0 bases removed from V and 3 bases from J, the gap between germline ends came to 11 bases. The CDR3 is 15 amino acids. Per the germline V gene, CDR1 is SGHNT and CDR2 is YYREEE (reference sequence). In DNA, the CDR3 is TGTGCCAGCAGCTTGGAACCAGTCTCTACAGATACGCAGTATTTT. Protein product: CASSLEPVSTDTQYF.

CDR3: CASSLLAGIKYF. The CDR3 DNA is TGTGCCAGCAGTTTACTAGCGGGGATCAAGTATTTT. The V gene is TRBV6-5, the J gene TRBJ2-3, with 10 positions matching TRBD2. The CDR3 runs to 12 residues. CDR1 and CDR2 (germline): MNHEY, SVGAGI. The ends lost 4 bases at V and 13 bases at J; junction bases unmatched: 5.

This rearrangement joins TRBV18 to TRBJ2-5; 11 bases are shared with TRBD2. J was trimmed by 1 base and V by 4 bases; bases with no gene match: 5. This CDR3 comprises 16 residues. The germline V gene has CDR1 KGHSH and CDR2 LQKENI. The CDR3 region has the DNA TGTGCCAGCTCACTACTAGCGGGGGTTACCCAAGAGACCCAGTACTTC. It encodes CASSLLAGVTQETQYF.

This clone was seen once. The chain recombines TRBV28 with TRBJ1-4; 11 bases match TRBD1. Germline V CDR1 and CDR2: MDHEN, SYDVKM. There are 15 residues in the CDR3. Trimming removed 3 bases from V and 8 bases from J; junction bases left unmatched: 5. CDR3 region: CASSFLGQGGEKLFF. The CDR3 DNA sequence: TGTGCCAGCAGTTTTTTGGGACAGGGGGGCGAAAAACTGTTTTTT.

The chain carries TRBV7-2 and TRBJ2-3; tentative D call: TRBD1 (6 bases). The CDR3 has 13 amino acids. The germline CDR1 and CDR2 sequences are SGHTA and FQGNSA. V lost 1 base and J 8 bases, leaving 10 bases between the germline ends. CDR3 nucleotide sequence: TGTGCCAGCAGCTTAGAGCAACAGGGTACGCAGTATTTT. Translated, it gives CASSLEQQGTQYF. The full variable domain, in which reference TRBV7-2 and TRBJ2-3 provide the parts outside the CDR3, is GAGVSQSPSNKVTEKGKDVELRCDPISGHTALYWYRQSLGQGLEFLIYFQGNSAPDKSGLPSDRFSAERTGGSVSTLTIQRTQQEDSAVYLCASSLEQQGTQYFGPGTRLTVL.

The chain has TRBV7-2 and TRBJ2-3; 10 bases align to TRBD2. Germline trimming cut 4 bases from V and 7 bases from J; bases unmatched to any gene: 8. From germline, CDR1 is SGHTA and CDR2 FQGNSA. This CDR3 has 15 amino acids. CDR3 region: CASSSQRGGAYTQYF. The CDR3 region has the DNA TGTGCCAGCAGCTCCCAGCGGGGGGGCGCATATACGCAGTATTTT.

The chain is built from TRBV28 and TRBJ1-1; 7 bases agree with TRBD1. The length of the CDR3 is 17 residues. J gave up 3 bases and V 3 bases, and 13 bases lay outside the gene matches. Germline CDR1 is MDHEN and CDR2 is SYDVKM. CDR3 in amino acids: CASSFWSGGGEDTEAFF. As DNA, the CDR3 is TGTGCCAGCAGTTTTTGGTCAGGGGGAGGAGAGGACACTGAAGCTTTCTTT.

The chain employs TRBV5-4 and TRBJ2-5; D remains ambiguous. The CDR3 extends over 15 amino acids. V was trimmed by 4 bases and J by 6 bases, leaving 19 bases between them. Germline V gives CDR1 SGHNT, CDR2 YYREEE (reference sequence). This CDR3 reads CASSVDVAGRKTQYF. CDR3 bases: TGTGCCAGCAGCGTCGACGTCGCTGGAAGGAAGACCCAGTACTTC.

The chain has TRBV29-1 and TRBJ2-3; perhaps TRBD2 as D (5 bases). Germline V CDR1 and CDR2: SQVTM, ANQGSEA. The ends were cut back, 4 bases at V and 6 bases at J, with 11 bases in the middle. The CDR3 covers 12 residues. CDR3 sequence reads: CSVGGRVDTQYF. The CDR3 DNA follows: TGCAGCGTTGGAGGGCGGGTCGATACGCAGTATTTT.